Sequencing of this T cell receptor beta chain was carried out in a study of blood T cell repertoires in COVID-19. Study-wide background: COVID-19 samples from acute and convalescent phases originated in the United States, Italy and Spain. Nucleic acid was either cDNA or gDNA, and it came from T cells, B-cell-depleted T cells, or PBMCs.

Followed longitudinally, the Seattle patients had been enrolled during active infection. V was clipped by 6 bases and J by 4 bases, with 12 bases between them. The CDR3 covers 14 residues. Germline loops: CDR1 MNHNY, CDR2 SVGAGI (reference sequence). Produced via immunoSEQ multiplex PCR; TCRdb's table is partial and in-frame only. The table includes some 160,000 clones, 70% to 90% detected once. The source of this sequence is a woman older than 75 with COVID-19, enrolled during active disease. What was sequenced was peripheral blood. V gene TRBV6-6 combines with J gene TRBJ2-2; D remains unclear. The CDR3 DNA follows: TGTGCCAGCAGGTCCCCCTCCCCCACCGGGGAGCTGTTTTTT. It encodes CASRSPSPTGELFF.